This TCR beta chain was retrieved from a study of low-dose radiotherapy and immunotherapy resistance in tumors. As for the study in general: Cohort 1 was given 0.5 Gy per fraction every 2 weeks, for 6.5 Gy total. Patients took oral aspirin 300 mg daily for four cycles from cycle 1 day 1.

TCRs were amplified for 15 to 25 PCR cycles with a constant-region primer and V-primer adapter. TCRdb fed the reads into MiXCR, producing one record per CDR3 protein. The sample consists of approximately 52,000 distinct CDR3 sequences, around a third of them appearing once. Time point meaning: after trial treatment. As to treatment: LDRT plus nivolumab, ipilimumab, low-dose cyclophosphamide and aspirin (RACIN trial). This clonotype was seen at least ten times. The origin of this receptor is a male donor with rectosigmoid adenocarcinoma. This specimen consisted of PBMCs, obtained after low-dose radiotherapy plus immunotherapy.

For the CDR3, the DNA is TGTGCCAGCAGTTTAGATCAGGGGACTGAAGCTTTCTTT. Translating gives CASSLDQGTEAFF. This chain links TRBV27 with TRBJ1-1; perhaps TRBD1 as D (6 bases). The CDR3 spans 13 residues. Germline V gene data show CDR1 as MNHEY and CDR2 as SMNVEV (reference sequence). The germline V and J ends were trimmed by 2 bases and 5 bases, with 9 bases remaining between them.